What follows is one T cell receptor (beta chain) and its context. This receptor's antigen is unknown. No base quality information exists; no much larger clone differs at one position. Collection of tumor samples took place before definitive surgery or chemotherapy. The MD Anderson Biospecimen Extraction Resource handled genomic DNA extraction, while the MD Anderson Cancer Genomics Laboratory carried out the TCR sequencing. This sample is part of a study of high-grade serous ovarian cancer treatment subgroups (dated by TCRdb to 2020 to 2023). Turning to the overall study: A mean of roughly 15,000 reads and approximately 7,500 unique TCR beta rearrangements per sample was generated by sequencing. The cohort comprised 30 patients: about ten with no residual disease after primary surgery (R0), about ten excellent NACT responders, and about ten poor NACT responders. TCR beta repertoires were profiled in patients with high-grade serous ovarian cancer who were grouped, under a laparoscopic triage algorithm, by complete gross resection or by neoadjuvant chemotherapy response. One primary tumor sample and two metastatic tumor samples were contributed by each patient, so that about a hundred samples were obtained in total. What the research found in general, with its limitations: The TCR repertoire analyses centered on CDR3, leaving CDR1 and CDR2 unanalyzed. Because bulk tumor TCR sequencing provided no spatial information, insight into HGSC tumor complexity and diversity was limited. Repertoire similarity ranging from about 0.1 to 0.85 was observed between tumors from the same patient, whereas almost no similarity was observed between different patients. Neoantigen level correlated positively with TCR clonal relatedness, and copy number variation and mutation load from whole-genome sequencing showed a positive trend with TCR clonal relatedness.

The approximately 98 tumor samples underwent high-throughput TCR profiling using ImmunoSEQ. As for the original processing: To measure repertoire diversity, the metrics used were richness (unique productive sequences), clonality, evenness and relatedness, and the Bhattacharyya coefficient was used to assess similarity between samples. Conclusions stayed consistent in a sensitivity analysis that left out TCRs with fewer than two reads. This immuneACCESS table, as held by TCRdb, lists in-frame sequences with V and J called but not all clones. Of the missing ones, under half trace to an unresolved V gene in checked studies; the others have no known cause. V, J and clone size are taken as reported in that table, and D and trimming were inferred from the DNA itself. Across this sample there are 5,500 to 7,500 clones, with around 75% seen only once. The ten largest clones represent more than 9% of the sample.

Sequences were obtained from tumor tissue. The sequence was obtained from a human donor with high-grade serous ovarian cancer.

CDR3 sequence: CASSLLDRGNTEAFF. The base sequence is TGTGCCAGCAGTTTATTGGACAGGGGGAACACTGAAGCTTTCTTT. The rearranged chain carries TRBV28 and TRBJ1-1; 9 central bases correspond to TRBD1. Trimming leaves V shorter by 1 base and J shorter by 1 base, with the junction holding 1 base beyond the gene matches. From its cysteine to its phenylalanine, the CDR3 spans 15 amino acids. Only the CDR3 portion is preserved as DNA: 45 bases, with reading frame beginning at the first base. From the germline V gene, CDR1 is MDHEN and CDR2 is SYDVKM.